This is a list of T cell receptor beta chains from one sample in a study of human T cells and chemical hapten exposure. TCRdb called the RACE reads again in MiXCR, with one record for every CDR3 protein. The sample contains around 120,000 distinct CDR3 sequences, approximately 13% of which appear only once. The sequences come from whole blood, collected in connection with sensitization to the hapten diphenylcyclopropenone (DPC). These receptors were taken from a woman aged 18-29 years with alopecia areata. Some clones in this sample may be carry-over from other donors' samples. Each CDR3 is given with its conserved first and last residue. The listing skips clone size in some rows; elsewhere it reads once, few, many or a size class.

cdr3_aa: CASRAGKLFF
j_call: TRBJ2-2
v_call: TRBV28
clone_size: few

cdr3_aa: CASRETGIGHNEQFF
j_call: TRBJ2-1
v_call: TRBV14
clone_size: .

cdr3_aa: CSAHGDSNQPQHF
j_call: TRBJ1-5
v_call: TRBV20-1
clone_size: .

cdr3_aa: CASSQIPSGYTF
j_call: TRBJ1-2
v_call: TRBV3-1
clone_size: many

cdr3_aa: CAIREDYGYTF
j_call: TRBJ1-2
v_call: TRBV10-3
clone_size: .

cdr3_aa: CSARRDRGAEAFF
j_call: TRBJ1-1
v_call: TRBV20-1
clone_size: few

cdr3_aa: CSARVPLAGVGDTQYF
j_call: TRBJ2-3
v_call: TRBV20-1
clone_size: many

cdr3_aa: CASSSSGTSGVNEQFF
j_call: TRBJ2-1
v_call: TRBV4-1
clone_size: .

cdr3_aa: CASSTGQVNNQPQHF
j_call: TRBJ1-5
v_call: TRBV19
clone_size: .

cdr3_aa: CASSLGQAYGYTF
j_call: TRBJ1-2
v_call: TRBV11-2
clone_size: .

cdr3_aa: CASNRQSTSYNSPLHF
j_call: TRBJ1-6
v_call: TRBV6-5
clone_size: few

cdr3_aa: CASSLIAGGSSPLHF
j_call: TRBJ1-6
v_call: TRBV7-2
clone_size: many

cdr3_aa: CASSYSPFYHRDF
j_call: TRBJ2-7
v_call: TRBV6-2/TRBV6-3
clone_size: .

cdr3_aa: CASRPLSGARSEQFF
j_call: TRBJ2-1
v_call: TRBV11-2
clone_size: few

cdr3_aa: CASSLHRGQNEKLFF
j_call: TRBJ1-4
v_call: TRBV7-2
clone_size: many

cdr3_aa: CASSTIPGGGSNQPQHF
j_call: TRBJ1-5
v_call: TRBV28
clone_size: few

cdr3_aa: CASSPGEGQGPYNSPLHF
j_call: TRBJ1-6
v_call: TRBV18
clone_size: many

cdr3_aa: CASSLESGANVLTF
j_call: TRBJ2-6
v_call: TRBV5-1
clone_size: once

cdr3_aa: CSATDPPGPGNTEAFF
j_call: TRBJ1-1
v_call: TRBV20-1
clone_size: few

cdr3_aa: CASSLSGTGKGYGYTF
j_call: TRBJ1-2
v_call: TRBV7-9
clone_size: few

cdr3_aa: CASSLSSEKLFF
j_call: TRBJ1-4
v_call: TRBV7-6
clone_size: few

cdr3_aa: CASSQTDRAGGYTF
j_call: TRBJ1-2
v_call: TRBV3-1
clone_size: few

cdr3_aa: CASSLRTDTDTQYF
j_call: TRBJ2-3
v_call: TRBV7-9
clone_size: few

cdr3_aa: CATSRVAAKDFF
j_call: TRBJ2-1
v_call: TRBV15
clone_size: .

cdr3_aa: CASSLTGSPYGYTF
j_call: TRBJ1-2
v_call: TRBV7-6
clone_size: .

cdr3_aa: CASSQVVAGGYYEQYF
j_call: TRBJ2-7
v_call: TRBV3-2
clone_size: few

cdr3_aa: CASSPTVPVGGMNTEAFF
j_call: TRBJ1-1
v_call: TRBV18
clone_size: many

cdr3_aa: CASSLGARGTLYEQYF
j_call: TRBJ2-7
v_call: TRBV7-8
clone_size: few

cdr3_aa: CASSARSYGYTF
j_call: TRBJ1-2
v_call: TRBV10-2
clone_size: .

cdr3_aa: CASSERSGGRSYNEQFF
j_call: TRBJ2-1
v_call: TRBV10-2
clone_size: .

cdr3_aa: CASSLAQGAQNTEAFF
j_call: TRBJ1-1
v_call: TRBV5-6
clone_size: many

cdr3_aa: CSVEGEGGRATDTQYF
j_call: TRBJ2-3
v_call: TRBV29-1
clone_size: few

cdr3_aa: CASSSGTDTQYF
j_call: TRBJ2-3
v_call: TRBV7-9
clone_size: many

cdr3_aa: CASSRRPGQKNTEAFF
j_call: TRBJ1-1
v_call: TRBV5-1
clone_size: few

cdr3_aa: CASSPSRARLGYTF
j_call: TRBJ1-2
v_call: TRBV6-5
clone_size: many

cdr3_aa: CASSNGGTVRTEAFF
j_call: TRBJ1-1
v_call: TRBV9
clone_size: .

cdr3_aa: CSARDWDSSSSGANVLTF
j_call: TRBJ2-6
v_call: TRBV20-1
clone_size: few

cdr3_aa: CASSLEAGALYNEQFF
j_call: TRBJ2-1
v_call: TRBV5-1
clone_size: few

cdr3_aa: CAISELDSFEQYF
j_call: TRBJ2-7
v_call: TRBV10-3
clone_size: few

cdr3_aa: CSAGVRRDRENYGYTF
j_call: TRBJ1-2
v_call: TRBV20-1
clone_size: many

cdr3_aa: CASSRGASYGYTF
j_call: TRBJ1-2
v_call: TRBV5-1
clone_size: .

cdr3_aa: CASSPFQSVGGDTEAFF
j_call: TRBJ1-1
v_call: TRBV18
clone_size: few

cdr3_aa: CASSLRPPVDTGELFF
j_call: TRBJ2-2
v_call: TRBV12-3/TRBV12-4
clone_size: .

cdr3_aa: CASSPRDSDTQYF
j_call: TRBJ2-3
v_call: TRBV7-7
clone_size: few

cdr3_aa: CSVEDGRLAGGNEQFF
j_call: TRBJ2-1
v_call: TRBV29-1
clone_size: .

cdr3_aa: CASSQTVGNLEQYF
j_call: TRBJ2-3
v_call: TRBV4-3
clone_size: .

cdr3_aa: CASSLKGEGHKAFF
j_call: TRBJ1-1
v_call: TRBV27
clone_size: many

cdr3_aa: CASSLGVSNQPQHF
j_call: TRBJ1-5
v_call: TRBV5-5
clone_size: .

cdr3_aa: CASSAGGLGANVLTF
j_call: TRBJ2-6
v_call: TRBV18
clone_size: .

cdr3_aa: CASCTDRENSPLHF
j_call: TRBJ1-6
v_call: TRBV12-3/TRBV12-4
clone_size: many

cdr3_aa: CASSLGQAAGNSPLHF
j_call: TRBJ1-6
v_call: TRBV7-9
clone_size: few

cdr3_aa: CASSQGRNQPQHF
j_call: TRBJ1-5
v_call: TRBV13
clone_size: many

cdr3_aa: CASSPRLAGGPTTDTQYF
j_call: TRBJ2-3
v_call: TRBV7-9
clone_size: many

cdr3_aa: CASSLLGGPKVGF
j_call: TRBJ2-7
v_call: TRBV28
clone_size: many

cdr3_aa: CASSPLPSGISGNTIYF
j_call: TRBJ1-3
v_call: TRBV18
clone_size: .

cdr3_aa: CASSPNPLRGAGYNSPLHF
j_call: TRBJ1-6
v_call: TRBV7-2
clone_size: .

cdr3_aa: CASSAGGTYNEQFF
j_call: TRBJ2-1
v_call: TRBV10-1
clone_size: .

cdr3_aa: CASSWTVDSPLHF
j_call: TRBJ1-6
v_call: TRBV6-4
clone_size: many

cdr3_aa: CASSSTGVEETQYF
j_call: TRBJ2-5
v_call: TRBV6-2/TRBV6-3
clone_size: .